The 10 T cell receptor beta chains in this list originate from one sample, sequenced in a study of blood T cell repertoires in COVID-19. Produced via immunoSEQ multiplex PCR; TCRdb's table is partial and in-frame only. Of roughly 190,000 clones listed, around 76% were seen once; the top ten hold about 7.8%. Sequencing input: peripheral blood. Every receptor here comes from a woman aged 55-69 years with COVID-19, enrolled during active disease.

This clone was found a few times. V and J are TRBV7-8 and TRBJ1-1; 11 bases are a match to TRBD1. The V segment lost 5 bases and the J segment 1 base; nucleotides outside the gene matches: 9. From germline, CDR1 is SGHVS and CDR2 FQNEAQ. This CDR3 is 17 amino acids long. The CDR3 sequence is CASSLRDRGSWNTEAFF. The CDR3 region has the DNA TGTGCCAGCAGCCTCCGGGACAGGGGGAGTTGGAACACTGAAGCTTTCTTT.

The J gene is TRBJ2-3, the V gene TRBV15; D is unclear. Deletions cut 0 bases from V and 3 bases from J, with 7 bases between. This CDR3 spans 14 amino acids. Germline lookup yields CDR1 LNHNV and CDR2 YYDKDF (reference sequence). As DNA, the CDR3 is TGTGCCACCAGCAGAGATCTACGGACAGATACGCAGTATTTT. Protein: CATSRDLRTDTQYF.

This CDR3 reads CASSVGQGGWEPQHF. The CDR3 bases are TGTGCCAGCAGCGTAGGACAGGGCGGGTGGGAGCCCCAGCATTTT. The rearrangement uses TRBV9 and TRBJ1-5; 7 bases align to TRBD1. Germline values: CDR1 SGDLS, CDR2 YYNGEE. J gave up 8 bases and V 0 bases, and 8 bases lay outside the gene matches. The CDR3 is 15 amino acids.

This clone was counted between two and nine times. The chain employs TRBV2 and TRBJ1-3; D is unclear. CDR3 length equals 12 residues. CDR1 is SNHLY, CDR2 FYNNEI, per germline. V was cut by 9 bases and J by 2 bases, with 8 bases left in between. CDR3 residues: CASVSTGNTIYF. The CDR3 DNA reads TGTGCCAGTGTATCTACTGGAAACACCATATATTTT. Variable domain in full (rest from reference TRBV2 and TRBJ1-3): EPEVTQTPSHQVTQMGQEVILRCVPISNHLYFYWYRQILGQKVEFLVSFYNNEISEKSEIFDDQFSVERPDGSNFTLKIRSTKLEDSAMYFCASVSTGNTIYFGEGSWLTVV.

This clone was seen only once. The chain couples TRBV5-6 to TRBJ1-1, with a weak D call TRBD1 (5 bases). Trimming removed 4 bases at V and 7 bases at J, with 14 bases between. From germline, CDR1 is SGHDT and CDR2 YYEEEE. The CDR3 extends over 13 amino acids. This chain's CDR3 is CASSVTVGIEAFF. CDR3 bases: TGTGCCAGCAGCGTGACAGTGGGGATTGAAGCTTTCTTT.

This chain links TRBV5-8 with TRBJ2-7, with D perhaps TRBD1 (6 bases). The germline V gene encodes CDR1 SGHTS and CDR2 YDEGEE. CDR3 length: 15 residues. Trimming cost V 5 bases and J 6 bases, with 21 bases left between them. The CDR3 coding sequence is TGTGCCAGCAGGTCCACAGGGAAGGGGTTCAGCGAGCAGTACTTC. It yields the protein CASRSTGKGFSEQYF.

This clone was observed a few times. V and J are TRBV6-5 and TRBJ2-1; TRBD1 might be the D (6 bases). The CDR3 sequence is 14 residues long. Looked up from germline, CDR1 is MNHEY and CDR2 is SVGAGI. Trimming took 6 bases from V and 2 from J, leaving 11 bases between them. The chain's CDR3 is CASRSGTPYNEQFF. CDR3 bases: TGTGCCAGCAGATCCGGGACACCCTACAATGAGCAGTTCTTC.

CDR3 DNA: TGTGCCAGCTCACCACGACAGGGGGCGGAAGGTACTGAAGCTTTCTTT. Protein sequence: CASSPRQGAEGTEAFF. The chain recombines TRBV18 with TRBJ1-1; 10 bases map to TRBD1. This CDR3 spans 16 amino acids. CDR1 and CDR2 from the germline V gene are KGHSH and LQKENI. V was clipped by 1 base and J by 5 bases; unmatched bases: 7.

The CDR3 loop is CASKETGEGQPQHF. The CDR3, as DNA: TGTGCCAGCAAAGAGACAGGGGAAGGTCAGCCCCAGCATTTT. The chain links TRBV28 to TRBJ1-5, with 8 bases that match TRBD1. Germline CDR1 and CDR2: MDHEN and SYDVKM. V lost 7 bases to trimming and J lost 6 bases; unmatched junction nucleotides: 8. The CDR3 has 14 residues.

CDR3 coding DNA: TGTGCCAGCAGCCAACTTGGACTAGCGGGGGGGCCTTACAATGAGCAGTTCTTC. This encodes CASSQLGLAGGPYNEQFF. The chain is built from TRBV4-2 and TRBJ2-1; 15 bases are a match to TRBD2. From germline, CDR1 is LGHNA and CDR2 YNFKEQ. The V gene end was trimmed by 2 bases and the J gene end by 4 bases; junction bases not matched to a gene: 6. This CDR3 contains 18 residues.